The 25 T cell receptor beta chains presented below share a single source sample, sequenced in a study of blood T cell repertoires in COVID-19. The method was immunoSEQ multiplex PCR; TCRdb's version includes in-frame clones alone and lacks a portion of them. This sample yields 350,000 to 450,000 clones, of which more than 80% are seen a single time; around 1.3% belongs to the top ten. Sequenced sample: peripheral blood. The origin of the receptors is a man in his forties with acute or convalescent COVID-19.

As DNA, the CDR3 is TGTGCCAGCAGCCAATGGTTCGGGCGGGGGGGCCAAGAGACCCAGTACTTC. Protein sequence: CASSQWFGRGGQETQYF. The chain employs TRBV4-2 and TRBJ2-5, with TRBD2 identical over 9 bases. V was pared by 2 bases and J by 1 base, with 8 bases of the junction left unmatched. Germline lookup yields CDR1 LGHNA and CDR2 YNFKEQ. CDR3 length: 17 residues.

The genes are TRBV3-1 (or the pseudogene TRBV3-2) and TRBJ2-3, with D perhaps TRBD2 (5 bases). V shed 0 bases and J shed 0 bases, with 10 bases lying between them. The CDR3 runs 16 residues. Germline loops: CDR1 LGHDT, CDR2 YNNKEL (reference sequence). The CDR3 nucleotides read TGTGCCAGCAGCCAAGAGGGTAGCGCTAGCACAGATACGCAGTATTTT. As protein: CASSQEGSASTDTQYF.

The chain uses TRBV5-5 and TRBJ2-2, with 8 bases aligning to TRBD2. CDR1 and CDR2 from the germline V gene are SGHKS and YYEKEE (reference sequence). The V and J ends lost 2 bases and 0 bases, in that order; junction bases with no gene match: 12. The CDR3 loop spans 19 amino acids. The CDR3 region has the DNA TGTGCCAGCAGCTTACCTGCCCGGGGGGGATACGCGAACACCGGGGAGCTGTTTTTT. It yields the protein CASSLPARGGYANTGELFF.

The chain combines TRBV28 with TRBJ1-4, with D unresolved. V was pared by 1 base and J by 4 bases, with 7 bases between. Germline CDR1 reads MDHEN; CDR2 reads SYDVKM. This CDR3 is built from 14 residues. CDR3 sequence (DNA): TGTGCCAGCAGTTTATTGGCTGATAATGAAAAACTGTTTTTT. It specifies CASSLLADNEKLFF.

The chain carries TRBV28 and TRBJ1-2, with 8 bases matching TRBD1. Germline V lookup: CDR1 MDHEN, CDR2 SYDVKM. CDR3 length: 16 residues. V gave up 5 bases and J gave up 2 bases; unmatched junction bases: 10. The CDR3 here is CASSAQDRVINYGYTF. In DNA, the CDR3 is TGTGCCAGCAGTGCTCAGGACAGGGTTATAAACTATGGCTACACCTTC.

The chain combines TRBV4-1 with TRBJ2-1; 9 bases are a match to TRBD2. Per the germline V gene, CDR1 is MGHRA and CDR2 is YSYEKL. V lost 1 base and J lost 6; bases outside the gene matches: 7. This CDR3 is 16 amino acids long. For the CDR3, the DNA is TGCGCCAGCAGCCAAGTGGCGGGAGGGCCTTTCAATGAGCAGTTCTTC. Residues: CASSQVAGGPFNEQFF.

CDR3 loop: CASSHRHWQNNEKLFF. CDR3 in DNA: TGTGCCAGCAGCCACAGGCATTGGCAGAACAATGAAAAACTGTTTTTT. The chain has TRBV3-1 (or the pseudogene TRBV3-2) and TRBJ1-4; D call uncertain. The CDR3 length is 16 residues. Germline CDR1 is LGHDT and CDR2 is YNNKEL (reference sequence). Trimming pared 3 bases from V and 5 bases from J, leaving 16 bases between.

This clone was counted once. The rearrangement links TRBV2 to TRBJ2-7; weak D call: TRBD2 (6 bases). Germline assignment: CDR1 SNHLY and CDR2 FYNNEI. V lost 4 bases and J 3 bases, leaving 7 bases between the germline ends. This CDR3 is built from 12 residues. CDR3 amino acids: CASSATSYEQYF. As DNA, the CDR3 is TGTGCCAGCAGTGCGACTAGCTACGAGCAGTACTTC.

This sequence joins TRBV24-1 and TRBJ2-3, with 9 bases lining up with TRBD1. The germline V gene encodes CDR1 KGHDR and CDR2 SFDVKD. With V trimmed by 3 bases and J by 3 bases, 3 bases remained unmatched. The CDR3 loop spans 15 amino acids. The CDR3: CATSDPGQGTDTQYF. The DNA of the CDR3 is TGTGCCACCAGTGATCCGGGACAGGGAACAGATACGCAGTATTTT.

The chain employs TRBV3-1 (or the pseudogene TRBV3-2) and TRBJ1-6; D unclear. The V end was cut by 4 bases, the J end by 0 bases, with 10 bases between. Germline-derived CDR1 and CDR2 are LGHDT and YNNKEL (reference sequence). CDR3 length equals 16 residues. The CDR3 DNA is TGTGCCAGCAGCCCCGGGTCTTTCTCCTATAATTCACCCCTCCACTTT. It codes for CASSPGSFSYNSPLHF.

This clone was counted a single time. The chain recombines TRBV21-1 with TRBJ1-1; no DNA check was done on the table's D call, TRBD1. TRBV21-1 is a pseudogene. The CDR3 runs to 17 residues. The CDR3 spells CASSPLTGTKINTEAFF. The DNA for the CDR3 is TGTGCCAGCAGCCCCCTGACCGGGACAAAGATTAACACTGAAGCTTTCTTT.

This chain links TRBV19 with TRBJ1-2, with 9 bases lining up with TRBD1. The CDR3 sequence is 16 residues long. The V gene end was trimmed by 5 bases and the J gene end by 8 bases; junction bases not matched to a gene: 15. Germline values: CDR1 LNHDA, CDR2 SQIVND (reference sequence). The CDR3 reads CASSFLPGTGYSGYTF. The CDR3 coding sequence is TGTGCCAGTAGTTTCCTGCCCGGGACAGGGTATTCCGGCTACACCTTC.

The CDR3 protein is CASSQGARGNPEAFF. CDR3 DNA sequence: TGTGCCAGCAGCCAGGGCGCCAGGGGAAACCCTGAAGCTTTCTTT. The V gene is TRBV5-4, the J gene TRBJ1-1; possibly TRBD1 for D (6 bases). In germline, CDR1 is SGHNT, CDR2 YYREEE (reference sequence). The CDR3 sequence is 15 residues long. Trimming took 4 bases from V and 6 from J, leaving 19 bases between them.

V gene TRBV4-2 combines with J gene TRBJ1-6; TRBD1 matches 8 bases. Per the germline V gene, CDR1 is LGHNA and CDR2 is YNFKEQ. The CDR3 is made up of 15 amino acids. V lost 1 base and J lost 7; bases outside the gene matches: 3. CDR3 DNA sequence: TGTGCCAGCAGCCAAGCTGGGACAGGAAATTCACCCCTCCACTTT. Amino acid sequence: CASSQAGTGNSPLHF.

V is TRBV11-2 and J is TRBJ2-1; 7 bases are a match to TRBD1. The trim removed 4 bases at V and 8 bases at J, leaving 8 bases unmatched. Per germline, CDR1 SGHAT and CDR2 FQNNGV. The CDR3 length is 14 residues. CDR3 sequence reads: CASSSGTVPHEQFF. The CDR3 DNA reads TGTGCCAGCAGCTCCGGGACAGTTCCCCATGAGCAGTTCTTC.

CDR3 sequence (DNA): TGCGCCAGCAGCTGGGGTACAGGGGGATCAAATTATGGCTACACCTTC. Translated: CASSWGTGGSNYGYTF. The rearrangement joins TRBV5-1 to TRBJ1-2; TRBD1 aligns across 8 bases. This CDR3 comprises 16 residues. The V gene end was trimmed by 3 bases and the J gene end by 5 bases; junction bases not matched to a gene: 12. Germline loops: CDR1 SGHRS, CDR2 YFSETQ.

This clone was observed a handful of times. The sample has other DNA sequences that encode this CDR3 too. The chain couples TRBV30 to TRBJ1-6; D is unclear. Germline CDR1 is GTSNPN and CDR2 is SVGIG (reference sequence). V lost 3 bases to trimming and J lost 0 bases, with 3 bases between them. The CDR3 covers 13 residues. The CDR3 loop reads CAWRSSYNSPLHF. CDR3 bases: TGTGCCTGGAGGAGCTCCTATAATTCACCCCTCCACTTT.

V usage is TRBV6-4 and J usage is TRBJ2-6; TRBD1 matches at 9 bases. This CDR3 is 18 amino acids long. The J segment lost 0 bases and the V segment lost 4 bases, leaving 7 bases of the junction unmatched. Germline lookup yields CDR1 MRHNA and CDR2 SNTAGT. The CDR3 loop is CASSAWTGESSGANVLTF. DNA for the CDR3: TGTGCCAGCAGTGCTTGGACAGGGGAAAGCTCTGGGGCCAACGTCCTGACTTTC.

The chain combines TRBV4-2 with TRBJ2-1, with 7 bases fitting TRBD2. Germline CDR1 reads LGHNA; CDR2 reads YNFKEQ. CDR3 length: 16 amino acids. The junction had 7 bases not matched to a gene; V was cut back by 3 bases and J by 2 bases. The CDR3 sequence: CASSHGGGVAYNEQFF. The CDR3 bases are TGTGCCAGCAGCCATGGGGGAGGGGTAGCCTACAATGAGCAGTTCTTC.

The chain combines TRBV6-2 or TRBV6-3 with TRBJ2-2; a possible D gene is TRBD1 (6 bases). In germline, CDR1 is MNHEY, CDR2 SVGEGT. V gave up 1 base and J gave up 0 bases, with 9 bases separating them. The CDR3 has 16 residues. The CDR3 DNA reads TGTGCCAGCAGTTACTATGGGACAACGAACACCGGGGAGCTGTTTTTT. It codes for CASSYYGTTNTGELFF.

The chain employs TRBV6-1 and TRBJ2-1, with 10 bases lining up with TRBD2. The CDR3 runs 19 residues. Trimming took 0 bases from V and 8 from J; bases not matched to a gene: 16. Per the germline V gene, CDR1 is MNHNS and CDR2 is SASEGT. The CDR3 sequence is CASSEAVAGGTGPRDEQFF. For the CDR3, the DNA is TGTGCCAGCAGTGAAGCGGTAGCGGGGGGCACTGGACCTAGGGATGAGCAGTTCTTC.

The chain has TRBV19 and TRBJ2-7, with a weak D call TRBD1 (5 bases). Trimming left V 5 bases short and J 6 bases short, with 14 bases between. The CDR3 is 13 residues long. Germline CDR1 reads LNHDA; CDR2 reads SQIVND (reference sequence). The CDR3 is CASSLGGASEQYF. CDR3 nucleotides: TGTGCCAGTAGTTTGGGTGGGGCTAGCGAGCAGTACTTC.

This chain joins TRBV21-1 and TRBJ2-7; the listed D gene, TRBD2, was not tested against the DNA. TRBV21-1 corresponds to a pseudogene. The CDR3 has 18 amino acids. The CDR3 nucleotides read TGTGCCAGCAGCCCTTATGGGTTGATAGCGGAAGCCTCCTACGAGCAGTACTTC. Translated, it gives CASSPYGLIAEASYEQYF.

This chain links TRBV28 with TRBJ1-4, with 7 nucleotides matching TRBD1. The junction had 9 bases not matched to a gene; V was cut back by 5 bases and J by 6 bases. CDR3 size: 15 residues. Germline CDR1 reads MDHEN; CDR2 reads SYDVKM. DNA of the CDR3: TGTGCCAGCAGTACGGGACAGTTTACAGATGAAAAACTGTTTTTT. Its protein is CASSTGQFTDEKLFF.

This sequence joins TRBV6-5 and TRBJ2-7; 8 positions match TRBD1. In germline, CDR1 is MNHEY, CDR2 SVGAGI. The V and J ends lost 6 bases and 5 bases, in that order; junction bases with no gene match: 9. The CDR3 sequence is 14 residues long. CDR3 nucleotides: TGTGCCAGCAGGAGTACGGGACAGGCTAACGAGCAGTACTTC. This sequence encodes CASRSTGQANEQYF.